This T cell receptor (beta chain) was documented in a study of spatial heterogeneity in lung cancer. Overall study: Detected beta-chain sequences consistently exceeded alpha-chain sequences. Study results and caveats: Mutation tallies in tumors tracked expanded intratumoral alpha and beta TCR counts.

Worth noting for this clonotype: What it binds is not known. This beta chain turned up in a library designed for alpha chains; as an off-target read, its abundance says little.

Using its own MiXCR run on the 5' RACE reads, TCRdb lists one record per CDR3 protein. There are about 1,600 distinct CDR3 sequences in the sample; 20% to 25% occur only once, and about a fifth lies in the top ten. V shed 1 base and J shed 1 base, with 11 bases lying between them. CDR3 length equals 16 residues. Germline values: CDR1 MDHEN, CDR2 SYDVKM. Time point described: sample taken at primary tumor resection. The donor group consisted of around 77 patients who had untreated, early-stage non-small cell lung cancer. This sample comprised lung tumor tissue, obtained at surgery. J is TRBJ2-1 and V is TRBV28; maybe TRBD2 (6 bases). The TCR originated in a male donor with early-stage non-small cell lung cancer. The CDR3 protein is CASSLFGGLSYNEQFF. As DNA, the CDR3 is TGTGCCAGCAGTTTATTCGGGGGACTGTCCTACAATGAGCAGTTCTTC.